This TCR beta chain emerged from a study of regulatory T cells in long-lasting Graves disease. Researchers made TCR beta libraries by using iRepertoire HTBI primers and running Arm-PCR on CDR3 regions. Per the study methods: Spanning all samples, the identified segments comprised around 60 TRBV and approximately 13 TRBJ. TCRdb re-called the multiplex PCR reads through MiXCR, storing one row per CDR3 protein. The V and J calls and clone size are TCRdb's, not the authors'. The sample yields about 400,000 distinct CDR3 sequences, about 15% seen once. This clonotype was counted a few times. Stated time point: newly diagnosed GD, antithyroid drugs for less than 3 months. From RNA extracted from PBMCs, the TCR library was made. V lost 5 bases to trimming and J lost 5 bases, with 16 bases between them. The germline V gene has CDR1 MNHNS and CDR2 SASEGT. The CDR3 extends over 14 amino acids. Another study also made use of these data, one on T cells in Graves' hyperthyroidism and ophthalmopathy. That study reports: Across 18 months, stable Graves' hyperthyroidism was marked by no progression to ophthalmopathy. The HTBI set primed first-round TCR CDR3 RT-PCR.

This TCR came from a woman in her forties with Graves disease. The gene calls are TRBV6-1 and TRBJ2-7; no definite D call. This material consisted of peripheral blood mononuclear cells (PBMCs), taken at new diagnosis, from a patient treated with antithyroid drugs. The DNA of the CDR3 is TGTGCCAGCAGTCGCGAGATCCGGGTCCACGAGCAGTACTTC. Protein: CASSREIRVHEQYF.